Presented here are 15 T cell receptor beta chains from one specimen sequenced in a study of T-cell reconstitution after alpha-beta-depleted transplantation in children. The library targeted TCRbeta and was prepared with unique molecular identifiers. TCRdb reprocessed the PCR reads via MiXCR and lists one record per CDR3 protein. This table holds about 590,000 distinct CDR3 sequences, 10% to 15% found once. Material: PBMCs, mostly from graft donor cells, obtained 360 days after TCRalphabeta/CD19-depleted stem cell transplant. These receptors were collected from a male patient younger than 18 who had a stem cell transplant for acute myeloid leukemia, so the T cells may come from the graft donor.

This clonotype was counted between two and nine times. The chain combines TRBV20-1 with TRBJ2-3; D remains unclear. The germline gives CDR1 DFQATT, CDR2 SNEGSKA (reference sequence). The CDR3 consists of 18 residues. V dropped 1 base and J dropped 1 base, with 21 bases sitting between them. CDR3 bases: TGCAGTGCTAGAGCCCTATTTTTAGCTGATTCAGGCACAGATACGCAGTATTTT. Protein product: CSARALFLADSGTDTQYF.

J is TRBJ2-5 and V is TRBV24-1; 11 positions agree with TRBD1. V shed 3 bases and J 5 bases; nucleotides not matched to a gene: 4. CDR1 is KGHDR, CDR2 SFDVKD, per germline. The CDR3 runs 15 residues. The CDR3 loop is CATSDPGTGGETQYF. The CDR3 DNA reads TGTGCCACCAGTGATCCGGGGACAGGGGGTGAGACCCAGTACTTC.

J is TRBJ2-1 and V is TRBV27; D is ambiguous. CDR1 and CDR2 from the germline V gene are MNHEY and SMNVEV (reference sequence). The CDR3 totals 13 residues. V gave up 5 bases and J gave up 7 bases, with 12 bases separating them. The CDR3 sequence: CASSTPRENEQFF. The CDR3 coding sequence is TGTGCCAGCAGTACGCCTCGTGAAAATGAGCAGTTCTTC.

This clonotype occurred a few times. V gene TRBV27 combines with J gene TRBJ2-3; D may be TRBD1 (5 bases). The germline V gene has CDR1 MNHEY and CDR2 SMNVEV (reference sequence). V was trimmed by 2 bases and J by 4 bases, leaving 10 bases between them. The CDR3 has 14 amino acids. CDR3 amino acids: CASSLGAGPDTQYF. In DNA, the CDR3 is TGTGCCAGCAGTTTAGGCGCAGGGCCAGATACGCAGTATTTT.

This clonotype appeared many times. The rearrangement joins TRBV5-1 to TRBJ1-6; D perhaps matches TRBD1 (5 bases). The CDR3 runs to 14 residues. V gave up 4 bases and J gave up 6 bases, with 11 bases separating them. Germline CDR1 and CDR2: SGHRS and YFSETQ. For the CDR3, the DNA is TGCGCCAGCAGCCTAGACAGAGCTAATTCACCCCTCCACTTT. Its translation is CASSLDRANSPLHF.

Ten or more counts support this clonotype. The V gene is TRBV7-3, the J gene TRBJ2-1, with 8 bases aligning to TRBD1. Germline values: CDR1 SGHTA, CDR2 FQGTGA. There are 15 residues in the CDR3. With V trimmed by 6 bases and J by 4 bases, 8 bases remained unmatched. This chain's CDR3 is CASSDRGRPYNEQFF. The CDR3 DNA reads as TGTGCCAGCAGTGACAGGGGTCGACCGTACAATGAGCAGTTCTTC.

This clonotype was observed a handful of times. This chain uses TRBV7-6 with TRBJ2-4; the match to TRBD2 covers 7 bases. This CDR3 has 17 amino acids. The junction had 19 bases not matched to a gene; V was cut back by 8 bases and J by 6 bases. The germline V gene encodes CDR1 SGHVS and CDR2 FNYEAQ. CDR3 bases: TGTGCCAGCCCCACCGGACCGCGGGAGATCGAGGGAAACATTCAGTACTTC. Translating gives CASPTGPREIEGNIQYF. The full variable domain, completed using reference TRBV7-6 and TRBJ2-4, is GAGVSQSPRYKVTKRGQDVALRCDPISGHVSLYWYRQALGQGPEFLTYFNYEAQQDKSGLPNDRFSAERPEGSISTLTIQRTEQRDSAMYRCASPTGPREIEGNIQYFGAGTRLSVL.

The chain carries TRBV10-3 and TRBJ2-5; possible D gene TRBD1, 6 bases. V lost 4 bases and J 3 bases, leaving 9 bases between the germline ends. The CDR3 has 13 residues. Germline V CDR1 and CDR2: ENHRY, SYGVKD. The CDR3 is CAISGHREETQYF. DNA of the CDR3: TGTGCCATCAGTGGGCACAGGGAAGAGACCCAGTACTTC.

This clonotype was counted only a few times. The V and J genes are TRBV20-1 and TRBJ2-7, with a possible D match to TRBD2 (5 bases). Germline CDR1 and CDR2: DFQATT and SNEGSKA (reference sequence). The germline V and J ends were trimmed by 5 bases and 3 bases, with 14 bases remaining between them. The CDR3 is made up of 13 amino acids. The CDR3 sequence is CSAPKWENYEQYF. The CDR3 DNA reads TGCAGTGCTCCTAAGTGGGAGAACTACGAGCAGTACTTC.

There are a few counts of this clonotype. The J gene is TRBJ2-5, the V gene TRBV4-2; 7 bases are a match to TRBD2. CDR3 length: 17 amino acids. Germline trimming cut 0 bases from V and 1 base from J; bases unmatched to any gene: 8. CDR1 is LGHNA and CDR2 is YNFKEQ in the germline V gene. The CDR3 DNA follows: TGTGCCAGCAGCCAAGATCGTCCGGGACTAACCCAAGAGACCCAGTACTTC. Translated, it gives CASSQDRPGLTQETQYF.

This clonotype has only a few counts. The rearrangement joins TRBV4-2 to TRBJ2-1; D ambiguous. Deletions cut 3 bases from V and 7 bases from J, with 7 bases between. The CDR3 is 12 amino acids. CDR1 and CDR2 from the germline V gene are LGHNA and YNFKEQ. CDR3 loop: CASSQSKNEQFF. CDR3 nucleotide sequence: TGTGCCAGCAGCCAGTCCAAGAATGAGCAGTTCTTC.

This clonotype was found many times. J is TRBJ2-1 and V is TRBV4-3; 9 positions match TRBD2. After removal of 0 bases from V and 0 bases from J, the junction contained 12 bases not matched to a gene. Looked up from germline, CDR1 is LGHNA and CDR2 is YSLEER. The CDR3 is made up of 20 amino acids. The CDR3 coding sequence is TGCGCCAGCAGCCAAGATATGGGAACTAGCGGGCGCTTCTCCTACAATGAGCAGTTCTTC. This codes for CASSQDMGTSGRFSYNEQFF.

The chain is built from TRBV6-5 and TRBJ2-1; D uncertain. Trimming removed 2 bases at V and 2 bases at J, with 13 bases between. The CDR3 extends over 16 amino acids. Germline CDR1 reads MNHEY; CDR2 reads SVGAGI. This CDR3 is CASSYHSPVAYNEQFF. The CDR3, as DNA: TGTGCCAGCAGTTACCATTCGCCGGTAGCCTACAATGAGCAGTTCTTC.

This clonotype has just a few counts. The V gene is TRBV30, the J gene TRBJ2-3, with 10 bases fitting TRBD2. The germline CDR1 and CDR2 sequences are GTSNPN and SVGIG (reference sequence). This CDR3 comprises 16 residues. V shed 1 base and J 4 bases; nucleotides not matched to a gene: 8. CDR3 sequence reads: CAWSAALAGVADTQYF. Here the CDR3 DNA reads TGTGCCTGGAGTGCCGCCCTAGCGGGAGTCGCAGATACGCAGTATTTT.

This clonotype has just a few counts. The chain carries TRBV29-1 and TRBJ1-6; the D gene is possibly TRBD1 (5 bases). V was pared by 6 bases and J by 6 bases, with 15 bases between. Germline CDR1 and CDR2: SQVTM and ANQGSEA. The CDR3 runs to 14 residues. The CDR3 spells CSVQEVQGNSPLHF. CDR3 in DNA: TGCAGCGTCCAAGAGGTGCAGGGTAATTCACCCCTCCACTTT.